The 31 T cell receptor beta chains below come from one sample, sequenced in a study of OX40 agonist ivuxolimab in advanced cancers. This table comes from immunoSEQ multiplex PCR, and its TCRdb copy is limited to in-frame clones, with some not included. The profile covers approximately 60,000 clones, with roughly 80% appearing a single time and 0.7% taken by the ten largest. The sequenced sample was CD4+ or CD8+ T cells sorted from blood, obtained in a trial of the OX40 agonist ivuxolimab. All receptors derive from an adult with an advanced solid tumor such as melanoma, head and neck, liver or kidney cancer.

V and J are TRBV15 and TRBJ1-6; 7 nucleotides agree with TRBD1. From germline, CDR1 is LNHNV and CDR2 YYDKDF (reference sequence). After removal of 3 bases from V and 8 bases from J, the junction contained 4 bases not matched to a gene. The CDR3 is made up of 14 amino acids. The CDR3 is CATSSRDRDSPLHF. The CDR3 coding sequence is TGTGCCACCAGCAGTCGGGACAGAGATTCACCCCTCCACTTT.

The chain is built from TRBV7-9 and TRBJ1-2; TRBD1 matches at 8 bases. CDR3 length: 14 amino acids. V lost 5 bases and J lost 8; bases outside the gene matches: 10. Looked up from germline, CDR1 is SEHNR and CDR2 is FQNEAQ (reference sequence). CDR3 nucleotide sequence: TGTGCCAGCAGCAGCACCCAGGGGGCGCGGGGCTACACCTTC. Its protein is CASSSTQGARGYTF.

The chain combines TRBV6-1 with TRBJ1-1, with no clear D. The CDR3 contains 13 residues. CDR1 is MNHNS and CDR2 is SASEGT in the germline V gene. V was pared by 6 bases and J by 3 bases, with 11 bases between. The CDR3 nucleotides are TGTGCCAGCAGCTTGATGATGGACACTGAAGCTTTCTTT. It specifies CASSLMMDTEAFF.

V gene TRBV2 combines with J gene TRBJ2-7, with TRBD2 as a possible D gene (5 bases). The CDR3 sequence is 13 residues long. Germline loops: CDR1 SNHLY, CDR2 FYNNEI. The V gene lost 7 bases and the J gene lost 6 bases, with 16 bases spanning the gap. CDR3 sequence reads: CASKSGGPGEQYF. CDR3 nucleotides: TGTGCCAGCAAGTCCGGAGGACCTGGCGAGCAGTACTTC.

The J gene is TRBJ1-6, the V gene TRBV5-1, with D possibly being TRBD1 (6 bases). Germline V lookup: CDR1 SGHRS, CDR2 YFSETQ. This CDR3 is 14 amino acids long. V was trimmed by 0 bases and J by 8 bases, leaving 9 bases between them. CDR3 loop: CASSLADRDSPLHF. CDR3 coding DNA: TGCGCCAGCAGCTTGGCGGACAGAGATTCACCCCTCCACTTT.

V usage is TRBV30 and J usage is TRBJ2-3; 9 bases fit TRBD1. After removal of 0 bases from V and 0 bases from J, the junction contained 13 bases not matched to a gene. Germline CDR1 GTSNPN, CDR2 SVGIG (reference sequence). This CDR3 region has 19 residues. CDR3 in amino acids: CAWSVKPGQGLFSTDTQYF. DNA for the CDR3: TGTGCCTGGAGTGTAAAACCGGGACAGGGTCTTTTTAGCACAGATACGCAGTATTTT.

The chain recombines TRBV7-3 with TRBJ2-3, with D possibly matching TRBD1 (6 bases). The V gene lost 8 bases and the J gene lost 1 base, with 13 bases spanning the gap. The CDR3 loop spans 14 amino acids. CDR1 is SGHTA, CDR2 FQGTGA, per germline. This CDR3 is CASGGDGGTDTQYF. Written as DNA, the CDR3 is TGTGCCAGCGGGGGCGACGGGGGCACAGATACGCAGTATTTT.

This clone appeared a single time. V usage is TRBV27 and J usage is TRBJ2-1; possibly TRBD1 or TRBD2 for D (5 bases each). Germline V gene lookup returns CDR1 MNHEY and CDR2 SMNVEV (reference sequence). This CDR3 region has 14 residues. V shed 5 bases and J shed 9 bases, with 17 bases lying between them. The CDR3 nucleotides read TGTGCCAGCAGTCCCGCCCGGACACGGGGTGAGCAGTTCTTC. Its protein is CASSPARTRGEQFF.

This rearrangement joins TRBV6-1 to TRBJ1-1, with D unresolved. V was clipped by 3 bases and J by 4 bases, with 3 bases between them. CDR3 length: 11 residues. Germline V lookup: CDR1 MNHNS, CDR2 SASEGT. The CDR3 DNA is TGTGCCAGCAGTGATATCACTGAAGCTTTCTTT. Translating it yields CASSDITEAFF.

The genes are TRBV7-9 and TRBJ2-3, with TRBD2 as a possible D gene (6 bases). The CDR3 length is 17 residues. Germline loops: CDR1 SEHNR, CDR2 FQNEAQ (reference sequence). Trimming left V 8 bases short and J 0 bases short, with 21 bases between. The CDR3 spells CASGPMWVAESTDTQYF. The CDR3 DNA is TGTGCCAGCGGCCCCATGTGGGTAGCGGAGAGCACAGATACGCAGTATTTT.

The chain links TRBV6-4 to TRBJ2-1; D is possibly TRBD1 (8 bases). Germline CDR1 MRHNA, CDR2 SNTAGT. V lost 6 bases and J lost 8, with 14 bases in between. The CDR3 contains 13 residues. The CDR3 DNA reads as TGTGCCAGCAGCGCTACAGGGGGGGATGAGCAGTTCTTC. It translates to CASSATGGDEQFF.

As to this clone: One junction end disagrees with the germline gene, perhaps due to a read error. This chain connects TRBV12-5 to TRBJ2-7; 11 bases match TRBD1. The germline CDR1 and CDR2 sequences are LGHNT and FRNRAP. There are 17 residues in the CDR3. This CDR3 is CASGLVAGQGVYYEQHF. Here the CDR3 DNA reads TGTGCTAGTGGTTTGGTCGCGGGACAGGGGGTCTACTACGAGCAGCACTTC.

The V call is TRBV29-1, the J call TRBJ2-1; 11 nucleotides line up with TRBD2. CDR3 length: 15 residues. The V and J ends lost 0 bases and 9 bases, in that order; junction bases with no gene match: 7. Germline values: CDR1 SQVTM, CDR2 ANQGSEA. CDR3 region: CSVEDTSGGFGEQFF. CDR3 bases: TGCAGCGTTGAAGATACTAGCGGGGGCTTCGGTGAGCAGTTCTTC.

The V and J genes are TRBV19 and TRBJ1-2, with 8 bases fitting TRBD1. The CDR3 length is 15 residues. With V trimmed by 3 bases and J by 4 bases, 7 bases remained unmatched. Per the germline V gene, CDR1 is LNHDA and CDR2 is SQIVND (reference sequence). This CDR3 is CASSIVRDRTYGYTF. As DNA, the CDR3 is TGTGCCAGTAGTATTGTGAGGGACAGGACCTATGGCTACACCTTC.

The J gene is TRBJ2-7, the V gene TRBV7-9, with TRBD1 matching over 10 bases. The junction had 5 bases not matched to a gene; V was cut back by 5 bases and J by 4 bases. The CDR3 covers 14 residues. Germline CDR1 is SEHNR and CDR2 is FQNEAQ (reference sequence). CDR3: CASSLRDRGYEQYF. CDR3 coding DNA: TGTGCCAGCAGCCTCCGGGACAGGGGTTACGAGCAGTACTTC.

This sequence joins TRBV4-1 and TRBJ1-2, with D perhaps matching TRBD1 (6 bases). CDR1 and CDR2 (germline): MGHRA, YSYEKL. The CDR3 is 16 amino acids. V was clipped by 3 bases and J by 3 bases, with 17 bases between them. This CDR3 reads CASSQPARGVHYGYTF. CDR3 nucleotide sequence: TGCGCCAGCAGCCAGCCAGCCAGGGGAGTACACTATGGCTACACCTTC.

The chain carries TRBV10-2 and TRBJ2-7; D remains unclear. The CDR3 consists of 15 residues. Trimming stripped 4 bases from V and 0 bases from J, with 13 bases between. Germline V CDR1 and CDR2: WSHSY, SAAADI. The CDR3 bases are TGCGCCAGCAGTGGGGCGAGGTCGAGCTCCTACGAGCAGTACTTC. Translating it yields CASSGARSSSYEQYF.

The chain uses TRBV6-1 and TRBJ2-5, with 7 bases fitting TRBD1. J gave up 9 bases and V 7 bases, and 17 bases lay outside the gene matches. This CDR3 is 15 amino acids long. Looked up from germline, CDR1 is MNHNS and CDR2 is SASEGT. In DNA form, the CDR3 reads TGTGCCAGCACCGCCGGGACAGTGGGGTTGGGGGCCCAGTACTTC. This sequence encodes CASTAGTVGLGAQYF.

The V and J genes are TRBV7-6 and TRBJ2-5; D uncertain. The V gene lost 6 bases and the J gene lost 4 bases, with 9 bases spanning the gap. The CDR3 sequence is 12 residues long. Germline V gene lookup returns CDR1 SGHVS and CDR2 FNYEAQ. The CDR3 DNA reads as TGTGCCAGCAGTCGATTTCTAGAGACCCAGTACTTC. Translating it yields CASSRFLETQYF.

CDR3 sequence: CASRGAGYVRQPQHF. The CDR3 DNA follows: TGTGCCAGCAGGGGGGCGGGGTACGTACGGCAGCCCCAGCATTTT. This chain uses TRBV2 with TRBJ1-5, with D possibly TRBD1 on 6 matching bases. V lost 6 bases, J lost 7 bases, and 19 bases lay in between. The length of the CDR3 is 15 residues. Germline V gene sequence: CDR1 SNHLY, CDR2 FYNNEI.

The chain carries TRBV5-1 and TRBJ1-1; 8 bases are a match to TRBD1. The CDR3 totals 16 residues. The trim removed 4 bases at V and 0 bases at J, leaving 8 bases unmatched. The germline V gene has CDR1 SGHRS and CDR2 YFSETQ. This CDR3 reads CASSPRGRGVNTEAFF. Written as DNA, the CDR3 is TGCGCCAGCAGCCCCAGGGGGCGAGGGGTGAACACTGAAGCTTTCTTT.

The chain recombines TRBV5-1 with TRBJ2-7; 10 bases align to TRBD1. V shed 7 bases, J shed 5 bases, and the junction held 12 bases outside the gene matches. The germline V gene has CDR1 SGHRS and CDR2 YFSETQ. The CDR3 is 15 amino acids. CDR3 DNA sequence: TGCGCCAGCGCAGTACCGGGACAGGGGTTCAACGAGCAGTACTTC. It specifies CASAVPGQGFNEQYF.

The chain couples TRBV18 to TRBJ2-3, with D possibly matching TRBD1 (5 bases). The germline V gene has CDR1 KGHSH and CDR2 LQKENI. The V gene lost 2 bases and the J gene lost 0 bases, with 9 bases spanning the gap. The CDR3 contains 15 residues. The CDR3, as DNA: TGTGCCAGCTCACCATCCAGGGCAAGCACAGATACGCAGTATTTT. It codes for CASSPSRASTDTQYF.

This chain links TRBV6-6 with TRBJ1-6; no reliable D call. Germline V gene lookup returns CDR1 MNHNY and CDR2 SVGAGI (reference sequence). Deletions cut 7 bases from V and 4 bases from J, with 17 bases between. The CDR3 sequence is 16 residues long. For the CDR3, the DNA is TGTGCCAGCACCTATTCTGCGGGTCCTTATAATTCACCCCTCCACTTT. Amino acids: CASTYSAGPYNSPLHF.

The V gene is TRBV6-5, the J gene TRBJ1-6; the D is unclear. The CDR3 is 13 residues long. Trimming shortened V by 5 bases and J by 0 bases, and 2 bases separated the two germline ends. Germline V lookup: CDR1 MNHEY, CDR2 SVGAGI. CDR3 loop: CASSSSYNSPLHF. The CDR3 DNA follows: TGTGCCAGCAGTAGCTCCTATAATTCACCCCTCCACTTT.

The CDR3 protein is CASPPEGQETSTDTQYF. The CDR3 region has the DNA TGCGCCAGCCCCCCCGAAGGACAGGAGACTAGCACAGATACGCAGTATTTT. The chain has TRBV23-1 and TRBJ2-3; the match to TRBD1 covers 7 bases. TRBV23-1 is treated as an ORF (open reading frame) with a function not yet certain. CDR3 size: 17 residues. Trimming at V came to 8 bases and at J to 0 bases, leaving 14 bases not matched to a gene.

The chain couples TRBV29-1 to TRBJ1-2; D not resolved. The ends were cut back, 4 bases at V and 0 bases at J, with 3 bases in the middle. Looked up from germline, CDR1 is SQVTM and CDR2 is ANQGSEA. CDR3 length: 11 residues. CDR3 sequence: CSVGANYGYTF. DNA for the CDR3: TGCAGCGTTGGGGCTAACTATGGCTACACCTTC.

V and J are TRBV5-5 and TRBJ2-1, with 9 bases identical to TRBD2. The CDR3 has 18 amino acids. Per germline, CDR1 SGHKS and CDR2 YYEKEE (reference sequence). Trimming removed 0 bases from V and 3 bases from J; junction bases left unmatched: 10. The CDR3, as DNA: TGTGCCAGCAGCTTGGTCGTTGGCGGGAGGGGTGACTACAATGAGCAGTTCTTC. Amino acid sequence: CASSLVVGGRGDYNEQFF.

The chain couples TRBV5-4 to TRBJ2-1; unclear D gene. V dropped 0 bases and J dropped 0 bases, with 7 bases sitting between them. The CDR3 is 15 amino acids. Germline lookup yields CDR1 SGHNT and CDR2 YYREEE (reference sequence). The CDR3 here is CASSLVSNSYNEQFF. CDR3 DNA: TGTGCCAGCAGCTTGGTGTCGAACTCCTACAATGAGCAGTTCTTC.

V usage is TRBV6-1 and J usage is TRBJ2-2; no clear D. This CDR3 region has 14 residues. Germline CDR1 MNHNS, CDR2 SASEGT. V lost 8 bases and J lost 0, with 10 bases in between. In DNA form, the CDR3 reads TGTGCCAGCGGGATCCAGCCGAACACCGGGGAGCTGTTTTTT. Amino acid sequence: CASGIQPNTGELFF.

The chain recombines TRBV5-1 with TRBJ2-7, with 7 bases lining up with TRBD1. This CDR3 has 14 amino acids. V dropped 4 bases and J dropped 4; count of bases not matched to a gene: 8. Germline V lookup: CDR1 SGHRS, CDR2 YFSETQ. CDR3 sequence reads: CASSRRQGRYEQYF. CDR3 coding DNA: TGCGCCAGCAGCCGACGACAGGGAAGGTACGAGCAGTACTTC.